Listed below are T cell receptor beta chains from one sample, sequenced in a study of human T cells and chemical hapten exposure. Each CDR3 protein is one row after TCRdb ran MiXCR on the RACE reads. The sample includes under 60,000 distinct CDR3 sequences, 9.5% to 10% seen only once; the top ten take 9.5% to 10%. Here the sequenced sample was whole blood, taken in connection with sensitization to the hapten diphenylcyclopropenone (DPC). Receptors originate from a woman aged 30 to 39 with alopecia areata. Some clones in this sample may be carry-over from other donors' samples. The CDR3 runs from the conserved cysteine through the conserved F or W. A D gene is named only where the DNA matches it firmly. For some rows the clone size is stated as once, few or many, or as a class when expanded; others skip it.

d_gene	abundance	v_gene	j_gene	CDR3nt	CDR3aa
.	.	TRBV3-1	TRBJ1-1	TGTGCCAGCAGCCAAGTGGACAACACTGAAGCTTTCTTT	CASSQVDNTEAFF
.	many	TRBV9	TRBJ1-6	TGTGCCAGCAGTGTGAGTAAGAGGGGGTTTCCTTCGGCCCTCCACTTT	CASSVSKRGFPSALHF
TRBD1	.	TRBV12-5	TRBJ1-1	TGTGCTAGTGGTCGTGACAGGGCCACTGAAGCTTTCTTT	CASGRDRATEAFF
.	.	TRBV11-2	TRBJ2-1	TGTGCCAGCAGCCAAGGGGGTGGGGGGGAGCAGTTCTTC	CASSQGGGGEQFF
TRBD1	.	TRBV12-3/TRBV12-4	TRBJ1-2	TGTGCCAGCAGTGGACAGGGGGCGGGCTATGGCTACACCTTC	CASSGQGAGYGYTF
.	.	TRBV7-2	TRBJ1-2	TGTGCCAGCAGCTTAGCAGACAGATATGGCTACACCTTC	CASSLADRYGYTF
.	few	TRBV11-1	TRBJ2-3	TGTGCCAGCAGCACCCGAACGGACAAGTCTCGCACAGATACGCAGTATTTT	CASSTRTDKSRTDTQYF
.	few	TRBV5-1	TRBJ1-2	TGCGCCAGCAGCTTGGATCGTGGGTATGGCTACACCTTC	CASSLDRGYGYTF
.	.	TRBV28	TRBJ1-5	TGTGCCAGCAGTCCGAGGTCTACCGCCAGACGTAGCAATCAGCCCCAGCATTTT	CASSPRSTARRSNQPQHF
TRBD2	few	TRBV7-3	TRBJ2-1	TGTGCCAGCAGCCCGGGACTAGCGGGGGGTGAGCAGTTCTTC	CASSPGLAGGEQFF
.	many	TRBV7-2	TRBJ2-1	TGTGCCAGGGCCGAAGGAGCATACAATGAGCAGTTCTTC	CARAEGAYNEQFF
.	few	TRBV2	TRBJ1-5	TGTGCCAGCAGTGAGACAGCTGTTAATCAGCCCCAGCATTTT	CASSETAVNQPQHF
.	many	TRBV9	TRBJ1-2	TGTGCCAGCAGCCGTCTCGCAGGAGCTAACTATGGCTACACCTTC	CASSRLAGANYGYTF
.	.	TRBV5-4	TRBJ1-1	TGTGCCAGCAGCCCTGGAGTATTAGGGGACCTTCCTAGGACGAACACTGAAGCTTTCTTT	CASSPGVLGDLPRTNTEAFF
TRBD1	many	TRBV28	TRBJ1-2	TGTGCCAGCAGTCCCCGACAGGGGGCTGGAGGCTACACCTTC	CASSPRQGAGGYTF
TRBD2	few	TRBV10-3	TRBJ2-2	TGTGCCATCAGTGGAAGGCTAGCGGGGGGCGGCACCGGGGAGCTGTTTTTT	CAISGRLAGGGTGELFF
TRBD1	many	TRBV29-1	TRBJ1-1	TGCAGCGTAGGACAGGGGGGTTCTGAAGCCTTCTTT	CSVGQGGSEAFF
.	.	TRBV20-1	TRBJ2-4	TGCAGTGCTATTGAACTAGCCAAAAACATTCAGTACTTC	CSAIELAKNIQYF
.	few	TRBV12-3/TRBV12-4	TRBJ2-3	TGTGCCATCGGAAGGCGGATCACAGATACGCAGTATTTT	CAIGRRITDTQYF
.	many	TRBV12-3/TRBV12-4	TRBJ1-1	TGTGCCAGCGCGGGCACTGAAGCTTTCTTT	CASAGTEAFF
.	many	TRBV12-3/TRBV12-4	TRBJ1-1	TGTGCCAGCAGTCGGGTAACTAGGGGAGGGACTGAAGCTTTCTTT	CASSRVTRGGTEAFF
TRBD1	many	TRBV4-1	TRBJ1-6	TGCGCCAGCAGCCAAGTCGCACAGGGGCGGGATTCACCCCTCCACTTT	CASSQVAQGRDSPLHF
TRBD1	once	TRBV19	TRBJ1-1	TGTGCCAGTAGTACTGACAGGGGGGGACCTGAAGCTTTCTTT	CASSTDRGGPEAFF
.	.	TRBV4-1	TRBJ1-4	TGCGCCAGCAGCCAAGTCGAACGGCGAGGGTGGTCGGATGAAAAACTGTTTTTT	CASSQVERRGWSDEKLFF
.	few	TRBV7-8	TRBJ1-1	TGTGCCAGCAGATTGGAGGCAGGATCCACTGAAGCTTTCTTT	CASRLEAGSTEAFF
TRBD1	.	TRBV18	TRBJ1-5	TGTGCCAGCTCACCACCGGACAGGGGGGACAATCAGCCCCAGCATTTT	CASSPPDRGDNQPQHF
.	.	TRBV28	TRBJ2-7	TGTGCCAGCAGTTCACCGACAGACGAGCAGTACTTC	CASSSPTDEQYF
.	.	TRBV18	TRBJ2-3	TGTGCCAGCTCACCCCGGTCTGGGCCCGCAGATACGCAGTATTTT	CASSPRSGPADTQYF
.	few	TRBV25-1	TRBJ2-1	TGTGCCAGCAGTACCCGGGGGGCTGATGAGCAGTTCTTC	CASSTRGADEQFF
.	.	TRBV2	TRBJ2-5	TGTGCCAGGGGGGGAGAGACCCAGTACTTC	CARGGETQYF
TRBD1	medium-sized	TRBV29-1	TRBJ2-5	TGCAGCGTTGCTCATTCAGGGGGAGAGACCCAGTACTTC	CSVAHSGGETQYF
TRBD1	many	TRBV12-3/TRBV12-4	TRBJ2-5	TGTGCCAGCAGTCAGGGGGCTCGAGAGACCCAGTACTTC	CASSQGARETQYF
.	many	TRBV5-1	TRBJ1-4	TGCGCCAGCGGAGTGGGGGGCGCCGATGAAAAACTGTTTTTT	CASGVGGADEKLFF
.	.	TRBV4-3	TRBJ1-1	TGCGCCAGCAGCCAAGAGTGGGCAGGGGCACTGAACACTGAAGCTTTCTTT	CASSQEWAGALNTEAFF